This TCR beta chain is drawn from a study of blood T cell repertoires in COVID-19. In the study overall: Whether acute or convalescent, the COVID-19 samples came from the United States, Italy and Spain. Nucleic acid was either cDNA or gDNA, and it came from T cells, B-cell-depleted T cells, or PBMCs.

The Seattle patients, enrolled during active infection, were followed longitudinally. Profiling relied on immunoSEQ multiplex PCR, and the TCRdb table lists in-frame clones only, not all of them. The sample shows around 200,000 clones, more than 70% of them seen only once. After removal of 9 bases from V and 0 bases from J, the junction contained 3 bases not matched to a gene. The germline V gene has CDR1 LNHDA and CDR2 SQIVND (reference sequence). This CDR3 is built from 14 residues. The genes are TRBV19 and TRBJ2-2; TRBD1 matches 8 bases. The source is a person aged 65-85 years with COVID-19, enrolled during active disease. Input material: peripheral blood. CDR3 in amino acids: CASDRGTNTGELFF. The CDR3 coding sequence is TGTGCCAGCGACAGGGGAACGAACACCGGGGAGCTGTTTTTT.